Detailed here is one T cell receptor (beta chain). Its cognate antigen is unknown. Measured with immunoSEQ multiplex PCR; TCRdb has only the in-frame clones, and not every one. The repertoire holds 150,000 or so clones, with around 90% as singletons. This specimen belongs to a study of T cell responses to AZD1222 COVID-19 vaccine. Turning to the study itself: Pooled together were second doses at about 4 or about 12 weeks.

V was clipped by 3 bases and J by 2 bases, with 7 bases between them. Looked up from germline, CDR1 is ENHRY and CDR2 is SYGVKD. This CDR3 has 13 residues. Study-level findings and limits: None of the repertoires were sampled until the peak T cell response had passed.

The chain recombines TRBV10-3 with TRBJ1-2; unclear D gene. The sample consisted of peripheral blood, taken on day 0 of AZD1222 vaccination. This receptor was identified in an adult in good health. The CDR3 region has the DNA TGTGCCATCAGTGAATCGGAAAACTATGGCTACACCTTC. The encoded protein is CAISESENYGYTF.